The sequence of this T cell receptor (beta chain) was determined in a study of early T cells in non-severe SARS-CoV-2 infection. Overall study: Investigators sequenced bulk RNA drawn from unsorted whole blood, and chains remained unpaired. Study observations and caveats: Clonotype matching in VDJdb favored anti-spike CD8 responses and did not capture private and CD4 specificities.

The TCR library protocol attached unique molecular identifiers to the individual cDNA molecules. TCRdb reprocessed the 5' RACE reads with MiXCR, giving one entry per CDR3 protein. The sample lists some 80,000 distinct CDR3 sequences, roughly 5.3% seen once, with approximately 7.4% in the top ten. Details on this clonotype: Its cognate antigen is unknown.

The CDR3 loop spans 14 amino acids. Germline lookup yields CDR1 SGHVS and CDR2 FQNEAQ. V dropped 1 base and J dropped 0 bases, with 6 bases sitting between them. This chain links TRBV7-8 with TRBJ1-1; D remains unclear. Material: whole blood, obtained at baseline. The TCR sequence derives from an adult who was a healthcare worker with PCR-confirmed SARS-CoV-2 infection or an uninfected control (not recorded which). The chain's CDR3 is CASSLEGMNTEAFF. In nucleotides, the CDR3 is TGTGCCAGCAGCTTAGAGGGTATGAACACTGAAGCTTTCTTT.